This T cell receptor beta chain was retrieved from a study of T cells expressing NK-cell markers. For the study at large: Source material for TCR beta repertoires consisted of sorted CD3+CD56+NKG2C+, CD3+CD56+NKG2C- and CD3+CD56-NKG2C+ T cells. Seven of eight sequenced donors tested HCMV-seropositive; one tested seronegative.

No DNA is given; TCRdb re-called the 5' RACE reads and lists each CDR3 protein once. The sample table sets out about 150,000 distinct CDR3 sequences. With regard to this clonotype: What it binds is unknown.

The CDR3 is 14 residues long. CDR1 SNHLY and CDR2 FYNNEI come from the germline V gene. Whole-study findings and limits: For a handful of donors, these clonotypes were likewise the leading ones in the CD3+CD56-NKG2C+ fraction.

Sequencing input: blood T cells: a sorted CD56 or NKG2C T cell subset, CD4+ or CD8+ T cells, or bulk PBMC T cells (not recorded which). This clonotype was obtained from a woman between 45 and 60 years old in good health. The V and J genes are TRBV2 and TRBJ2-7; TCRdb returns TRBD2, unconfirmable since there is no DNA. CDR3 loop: CASSEGLQAYEQYF.